This T cell receptor (beta chain) was captured in a study of CXCR3-negative and CXCR3-positive naive CD8 T cells. General study findings and limits: CXCR3-positive naive cells carried more hydrophobic TRB CDR3s than CXCR3-negative ones.

This CDR3 region has 16 residues. Germline V gene data show CDR1 as SGHNT and CDR2 as YENEEA. To note about this clonotype: Its antigen is unknown.

UMI-labeled TRB cDNA libraries were prepared by 5' RACE. TCRdb reanalyzed the 5' RACE reads and collapses them to one entry per CDR3 protein, without DNA. This listing includes around 160,000 distinct CDR3 sequences. The chain has TRBV11-3 and TRBJ2-5; checking the TCRdb D call of TRBD1 is not possible without DNA. Source material: naive CXCR3+ CD8+ T cells from blood. The subset was: CD45RO-CCR7+CD27+CD95- naive CD8+ T cells expressing CXCR3 (TNR3+). This clonotype was obtained from a human donor in good health. Some clones in this sample may be carry-over from other donors' samples. CDR3 in amino acids: CASSYPRSYDPETQYF.